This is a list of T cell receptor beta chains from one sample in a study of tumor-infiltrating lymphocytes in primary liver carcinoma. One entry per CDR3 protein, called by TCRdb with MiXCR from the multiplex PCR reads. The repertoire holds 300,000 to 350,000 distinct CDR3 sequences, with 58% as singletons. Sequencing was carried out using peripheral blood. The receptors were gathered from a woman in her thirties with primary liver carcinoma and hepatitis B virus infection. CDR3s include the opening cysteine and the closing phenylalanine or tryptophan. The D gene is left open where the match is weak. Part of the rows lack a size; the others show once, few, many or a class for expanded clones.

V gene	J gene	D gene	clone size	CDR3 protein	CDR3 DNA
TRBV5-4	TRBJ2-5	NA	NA	CASSLEGVGTQYF	TGTGCCAGCAGCTTGGAAGGGGTGGGGACCCAGTACTTC
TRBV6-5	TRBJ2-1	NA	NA	CASSYSWHEADEQFF	TGTGCCAGCAGTTACTCGTGGCACGAGGCGGATGAGCAGTTCTTC
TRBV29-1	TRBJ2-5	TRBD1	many	CSVPRTGGSWETQYF	TGCAGCGTTCCACGGACAGGGGGCTCGTGGGAGACCCAGTACTTC
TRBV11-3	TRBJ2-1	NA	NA	CASSLDKGQSEQFF	TGTGCCAGCAGCTTAGACAAGGGGCAGAGTGAGCAGTTCTTC
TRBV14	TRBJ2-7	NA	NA	CASSQHLSYEQYF	TGTGCCAGCAGCCAACACCTTTCCTACGAGCAGTACTTC
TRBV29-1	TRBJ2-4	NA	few	CSVEDLLVGGGADIQYF	TGCAGCGTTGAAGATCTGCTTGTAGGGGGGGGGGCGGACATTCAGTACTTC
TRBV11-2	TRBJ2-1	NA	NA	CSSSLALGRSGEQFF	TGTTCCAGCAGCTTAGCGTTAGGTCGATCTGGTGAGCAGTTCTTC
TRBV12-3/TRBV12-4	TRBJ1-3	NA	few	CASSLEAGSGNTIYF	TGTGCCAGCAGTTTAGAGGCAGGGTCGGGAAACACCATATATTTT
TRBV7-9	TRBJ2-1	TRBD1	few	CASSHLDRANEQFF	TGTGCCAGCAGTCATTTGGACAGGGCGAATGAGCAGTTCTTC
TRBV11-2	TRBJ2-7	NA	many	CASSLYAESYEQYF	TGTGCCAGCAGCTTATATGCAGAGTCCTACGAGCAGTACTTC
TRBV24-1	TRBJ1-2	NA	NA	CATSDRDMGPDGYTF	TGTGCCACCAGCGATCGGGACATGGGGCCTGATGGCTACACCTTC
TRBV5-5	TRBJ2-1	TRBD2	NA	CASSFSGNHNEQFF	TGTGCCAGCAGTTTTAGCGGGAACCACAATGAGCAGTTCTTC
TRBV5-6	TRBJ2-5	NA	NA	CASSPGTETQYF	TGTGCCAGCAGCCCCGGGACGGAGACCCAGTACTTC
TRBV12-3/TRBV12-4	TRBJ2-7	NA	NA	CASSSGPLPLYEQYF	TGTGCCAGCAGTTCCGGGCCCCTCCCGTTATACGAGCAGTACTTC
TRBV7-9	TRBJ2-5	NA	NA	CASMRTVQETQYF	TGTGCCAGCATGAGGACAGTCCAAGAGACCCAGTACTTC
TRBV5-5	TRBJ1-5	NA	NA	CASSLGTVSYINQPQHF	TGTGCCAGCAGCTTGGGCACAGTTAGTTATATCAATCAGCCCCAGCATTTT
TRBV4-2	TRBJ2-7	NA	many	CASSQVKLDAQYF	TGTGCCAGCAGCCAAGTTAAACTAGACGCGCAGTACTTC
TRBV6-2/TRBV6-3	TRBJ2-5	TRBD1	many	CASTKWTGGAQTQYF	TGTGCCAGCACCAAATGGACAGGGGGCGCACAGACCCAGTACTTC
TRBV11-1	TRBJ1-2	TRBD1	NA	CANSLRTGGEGRYTF	TGTGCCAACTCACTTCGGACAGGGGGCGAAGGTCGCTACACCTTC
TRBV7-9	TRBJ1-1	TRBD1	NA	CASSSGQRNIEAFF	TGTGCCAGCAGCTCGGGACAGCGCAACATTGAAGCTTTCTTT
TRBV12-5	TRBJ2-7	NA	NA	CASAWGSYEQYF	TGTGCTAGTGCCTGGGGTTCCTACGAGCAGTACTTC
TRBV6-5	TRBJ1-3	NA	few	CASSYRGSPGNTIYF	TGTGCCAGCAGTTACCGGGGAAGCCCCGGAAACACCATATATTTT
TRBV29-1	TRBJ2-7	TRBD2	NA	CSVGKREMREQYF	TGCAGCGTTGGGAAGCGGGAGATGAGGGAGCAGTACTTC
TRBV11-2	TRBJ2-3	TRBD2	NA	CASSPTSGRAADTRYF	TGTGCCAGCAGTCCAACTAGCGGGAGGGCGGCAGATACGCGGTATTTT
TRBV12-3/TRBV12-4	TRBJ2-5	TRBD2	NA	CASSSTGLAAYQETQYF	TGTGCCAGCAGTTCAACCGGACTAGCAGCGTACCAAGAGACCCAGTACTTC
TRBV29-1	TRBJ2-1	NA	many	CSVVTHSSYNEQFF	TGCAGCGTTGTAACACATAGCTCCTACAATGAGCAGTTCTTC
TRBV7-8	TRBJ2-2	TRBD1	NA	CASSRTFGQAGELFF	TGTGCCAGCAGCCGAACCTTCGGACAGGCCGGGGAGCTGTTTTTT
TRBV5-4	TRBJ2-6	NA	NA	CASGLGGRSSSGANVLTF	TGTGCCAGCGGCTTGGGGGGCCGATCAAGCTCTGGGGCCAACGTCCTGACTTTC
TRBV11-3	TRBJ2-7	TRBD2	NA	CANSERTSGLSYEQYF	TGTGCCAACAGCGAGCGGACTAGCGGGCTATCCTACGAGCAGTACTTC
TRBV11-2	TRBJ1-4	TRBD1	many	CASSLGTGYEKLFF	TGTGCCAGCAGCTTAGGGACAGGGTATGAAAAACTGTTTTTT
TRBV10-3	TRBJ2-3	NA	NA	CAINVATTDTQYF	TGTGCCATCAATGTCGCTACCACAGATACGCAGTATTTT
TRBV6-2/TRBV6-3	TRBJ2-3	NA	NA	CGSSPTPKTQYF	TGTGGCAGCAGCCCGACCCCGAAGACACAGTATTTT
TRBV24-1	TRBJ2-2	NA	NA	CATSVLTGELFF	TGTGCCACCAGTGTACTAACCGGGGAGCTGTTTTTT
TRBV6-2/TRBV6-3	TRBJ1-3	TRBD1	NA	CASSPRQGGRNTIYF	TGTGCCAGCAGTCCAAGACAGGGAGGAAGAAACACCATATATTTT
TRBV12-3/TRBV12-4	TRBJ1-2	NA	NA	CASSLTEVVYGYTF	TGTGCCAGCAGTCTTACAGAGGTTGTCTATGGCTACACCTTC
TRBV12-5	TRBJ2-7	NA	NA	CTSGLVGTVSYEQYF	TGCACTAGTGGTTTGGTGGGGACCGTCTCCTACGAGCAGTACTTC
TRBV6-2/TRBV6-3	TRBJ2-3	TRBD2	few	CASAIGAGGPSAQYF	TGTGCCAGCGCAATAGGAGCGGGAGGGCCCTCGGCGCAGTATTTT
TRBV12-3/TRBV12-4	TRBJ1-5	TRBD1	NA	CASSLRQGRNQPQHF	TGTGCCAGCAGTTTAAGACAGGGAAGAAATCAGCCCCAGCATTTT
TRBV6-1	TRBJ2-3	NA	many	CASSEELGVGNTQYF	TGTGCCAGCAGTGAAGAATTGGGGGTTGGAAATACGCAGTATTTT
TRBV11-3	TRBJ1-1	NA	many	CASSLEGAKGNTEAFF	TGTGCCAGCAGCTTAGAGGGGGCGAAGGGGAACACTGAAGCTTTCTTT
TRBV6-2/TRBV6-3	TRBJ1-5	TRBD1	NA	CASSYPTLTGGNQPQHF	TGTGCCAGCAGTTACCCTACCTTGACAGGGGGCAATCAGCCCCAGCATTTT
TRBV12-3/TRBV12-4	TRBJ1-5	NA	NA	CASTVLEGTQPQHF	TGTGCCAGCACCGTTTTGGAGGGAACTCAGCCCCAGCATTTT
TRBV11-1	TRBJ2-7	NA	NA	CASSLVADIDYEQYF	TGTGCTAGCAGCTTAGTGGCGGACATAGACTACGAGCAGTACTTC
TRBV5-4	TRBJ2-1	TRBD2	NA	CASSSGPAGPHNEQFF	TGTGCCAGCAGCTCGGGACCAGCGGGACCCCACAATGAGCAGTTCTTC
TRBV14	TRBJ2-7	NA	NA	CASGGIGDEQYF	TGTGCCAGCGGGGGTATCGGGGACGAGCAGTACTTC
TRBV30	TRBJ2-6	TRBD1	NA	CAFRDRAVSGANVLTF	TGTGCCTTCCGGGACAGGGCAGTCTCTGGGGCCAACGTCCTGACTTTC
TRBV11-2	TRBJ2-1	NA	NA	CAGSSQGGAYNEQFF	TGTGCCGGCAGCTCCCAGGGGGGGGCATACAATGAGCAGTTCTTC
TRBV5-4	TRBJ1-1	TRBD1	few	CASSSRGSTEAFF	TGTGCCAGCAGCTCCAGGGGGAGCACTGAAGCTTTCTTT
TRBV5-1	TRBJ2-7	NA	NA	CASSLIPTQGNSNEQYF	TGCGCCAGCAGCCTTATACCCACGCAAGGTAACTCTAACGAGCAGTACTTC
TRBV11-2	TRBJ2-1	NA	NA	CPSSSLGNEQFF	TGTCCCAGCAGCTCACTGGGCAATGAGCAGTTCTTC